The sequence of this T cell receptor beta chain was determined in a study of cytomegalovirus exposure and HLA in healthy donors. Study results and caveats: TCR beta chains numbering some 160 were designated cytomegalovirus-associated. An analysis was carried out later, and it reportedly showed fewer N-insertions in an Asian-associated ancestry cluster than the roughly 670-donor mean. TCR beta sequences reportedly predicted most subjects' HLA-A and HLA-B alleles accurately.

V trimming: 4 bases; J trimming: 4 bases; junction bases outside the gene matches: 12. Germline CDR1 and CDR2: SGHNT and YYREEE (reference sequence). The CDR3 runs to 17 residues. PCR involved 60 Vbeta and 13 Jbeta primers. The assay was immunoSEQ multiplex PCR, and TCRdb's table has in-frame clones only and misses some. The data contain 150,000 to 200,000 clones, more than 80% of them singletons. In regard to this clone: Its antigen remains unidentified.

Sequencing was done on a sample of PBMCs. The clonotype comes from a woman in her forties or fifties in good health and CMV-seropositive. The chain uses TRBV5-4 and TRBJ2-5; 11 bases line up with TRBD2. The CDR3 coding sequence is TGTGCCAGCAGCCTCGGGAGTAGCGGGGGGGCCAGAGAGACCCAGTACTTC. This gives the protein CASSLGSSGGARETQYF. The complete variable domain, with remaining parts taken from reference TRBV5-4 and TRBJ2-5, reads ETGVTQSPTHLIKTRGQQVTLRCSSQSGHNTVSWYQQALGQGPQFIFQYYREEENGRGNFPPRFSGLQFPNYSSELNVNALELDDSALYLCASSLGSSGGARETQYFGPGTRLLVL.